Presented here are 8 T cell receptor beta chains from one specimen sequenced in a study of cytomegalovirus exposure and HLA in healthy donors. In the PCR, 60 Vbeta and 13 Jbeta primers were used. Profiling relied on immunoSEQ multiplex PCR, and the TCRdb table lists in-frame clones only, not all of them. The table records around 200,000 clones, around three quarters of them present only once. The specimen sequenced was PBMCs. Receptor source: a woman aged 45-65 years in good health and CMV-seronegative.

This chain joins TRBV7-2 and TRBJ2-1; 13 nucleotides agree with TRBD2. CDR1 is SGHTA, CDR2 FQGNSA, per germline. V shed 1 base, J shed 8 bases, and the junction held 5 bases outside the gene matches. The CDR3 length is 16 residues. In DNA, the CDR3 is TGTGCCAGCAGCTTAGGCCGACTAGCGGGAGGTTATGAGCAGTTCTTC. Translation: CASSLGRLAGGYEQFF.

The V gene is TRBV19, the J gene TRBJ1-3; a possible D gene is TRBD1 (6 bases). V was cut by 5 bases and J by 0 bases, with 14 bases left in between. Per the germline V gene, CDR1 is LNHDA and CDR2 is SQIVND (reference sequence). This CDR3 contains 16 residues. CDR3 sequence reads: CASSVQGSGSGNTIYF. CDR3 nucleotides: TGTGCCAGTAGTGTACAGGGTTCGGGCTCTGGAAACACCATATATTTT.

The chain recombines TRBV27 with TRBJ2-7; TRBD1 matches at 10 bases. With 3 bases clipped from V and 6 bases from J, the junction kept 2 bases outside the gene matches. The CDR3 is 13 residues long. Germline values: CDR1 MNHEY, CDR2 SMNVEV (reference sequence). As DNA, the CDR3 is TGTGCCAGCAGTTTGGACAGGGGGTTCGAGCAGTACTTC. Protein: CASSLDRGFEQYF.

Here the CDR3 reads CASSLQAGTGEETQYF. The CDR3 nucleotides read TGCGCCAGCAGCCTTCAAGCCGGGACAGGGGAAGAGACCCAGTACTTC. The J gene is TRBJ2-5, the V gene TRBV5-1, with 10 bases fitting TRBD1. There are 16 residues in the CDR3. Germline CDR1 is SGHRS and CDR2 is YFSETQ. Unmatched junction bases numbered 9, after V lost 4 bases and J lost 3 bases.

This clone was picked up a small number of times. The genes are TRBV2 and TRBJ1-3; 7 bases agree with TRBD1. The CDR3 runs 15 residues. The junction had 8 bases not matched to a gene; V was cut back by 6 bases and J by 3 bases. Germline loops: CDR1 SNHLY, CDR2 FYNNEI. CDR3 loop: CASSAMTGIGNTIYF. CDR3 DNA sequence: TGTGCCAGCAGCGCTATGACAGGGATTGGAAACACCATATATTTT.

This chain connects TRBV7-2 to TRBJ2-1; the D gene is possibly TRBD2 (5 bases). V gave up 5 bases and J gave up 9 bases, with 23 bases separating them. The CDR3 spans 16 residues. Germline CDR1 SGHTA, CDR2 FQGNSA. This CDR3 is CASSRGGVATPPEQFF. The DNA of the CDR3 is TGTGCCAGCAGCCGGGGTGGCGTAGCGACGCCTCCTGAGCAGTTCTTC.

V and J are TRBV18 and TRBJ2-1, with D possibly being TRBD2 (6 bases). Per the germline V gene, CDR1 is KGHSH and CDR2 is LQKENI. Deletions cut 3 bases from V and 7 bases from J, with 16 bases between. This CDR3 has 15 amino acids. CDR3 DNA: TGTGCCAGCTCACCTACTCAGACTAGGATGAATGAGCAGTTCTTC. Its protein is CASSPTQTRMNEQFF.

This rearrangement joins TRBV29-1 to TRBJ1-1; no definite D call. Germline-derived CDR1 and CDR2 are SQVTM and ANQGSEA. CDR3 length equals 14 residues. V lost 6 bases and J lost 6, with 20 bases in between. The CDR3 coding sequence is TGCAGCGTCGTGACGGAATTGACATCCTCTGAAGCTTTCTTT. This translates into CSVVTELTSSEAFF.